One T cell receptor beta chain is described in this entry. Its antigen is as yet unknown. The sample belongs to a study of OX40 agonist ivuxolimab in advanced cancers. Study-level information: Prior anti-PD-1, anti-PD-L1 or anti-CTLA-4 therapy was allowed; less than 45% had some. Overall study findings and caveats: Average numbers of expanded clones were greater in CD8+ T cells than in CD4+.

Germline V gives CDR1 MNHEY, CDR2 SVGAGI. V dropped 0 bases and J dropped 4; count of bases not matched to a gene: 6. CDR3 size: 16 residues. Method: immunoSEQ multiplex PCR; TCRdb's copy keeps in-frame clones and lacks some. The sample contains some 68,000 clones, about 80% of which appear only once. The receptor was isolated from an adult with an advanced solid tumor such as melanoma, head and neck, liver or kidney cancer. The sample was CD4+ or CD8+ T cells sorted from blood, taken in a trial of the OX40 agonist ivuxolimab. This chain joins TRBV6-5 and TRBJ1-3; 7 bases map to TRBD1. The CDR3 DNA is TGTGCCAGCAGTTACTCGATCACAGGGGTCGGAAACACCATATATTTT. It encodes CASSYSITGVGNTIYF.